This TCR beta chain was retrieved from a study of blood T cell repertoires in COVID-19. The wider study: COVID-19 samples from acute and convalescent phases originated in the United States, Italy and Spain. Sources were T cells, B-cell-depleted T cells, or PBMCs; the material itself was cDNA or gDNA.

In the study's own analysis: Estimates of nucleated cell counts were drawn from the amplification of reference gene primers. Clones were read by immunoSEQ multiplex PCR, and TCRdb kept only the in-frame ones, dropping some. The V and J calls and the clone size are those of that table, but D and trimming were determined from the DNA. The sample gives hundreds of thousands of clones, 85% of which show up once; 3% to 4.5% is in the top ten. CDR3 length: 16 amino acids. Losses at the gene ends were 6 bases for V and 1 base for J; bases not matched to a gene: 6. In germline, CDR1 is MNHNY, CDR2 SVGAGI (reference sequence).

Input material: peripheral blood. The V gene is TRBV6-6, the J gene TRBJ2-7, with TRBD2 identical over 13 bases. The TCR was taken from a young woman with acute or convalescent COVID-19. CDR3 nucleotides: TGTGCCAGCAGCCTTACTAGCGGGGGGGGGTCCTACGAGCAGTACTTC. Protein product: CASSLTSGGGSYEQYF.